This record covers a single T cell receptor (beta chain). These data belong to a study of blood T cells in healthy people across ages. Germline V gene lookup returns CDR1 MNHNS and CDR2 SASEGT. The CDR3 extends over 13 amino acids. Then a second PCR, running about 7 to 11 cycles, was carried out with a sample-barcoded 5' primer and a J-beta primer mix. TCRdb fed the 5' RACE reads into MiXCR, producing one record per CDR3 protein. The sample yields hundreds of thousands of distinct CDR3 sequences, around two fifths seen once. Peripheral blood from each donor was collected in a volume of 9.5 to 10 milliliters.

Sequenced input: blood. The clonotype comes from a man aged 55 to 70 in good health. The chain employs TRBV6-1 and TRBJ2-5; no clear D. The J call is uncertain, as TRBJ2-7 better fits the DNA end. The CDR3 DNA reads as TGTGCCAGCAGTGTGTCTGGGGATGGCGAGCAGTACTTC. It encodes CASSVSGDGEQYF.